This T cell receptor (beta chain) was identified in a study of blood T cell repertoires in COVID-19. Background on the study: Some COVID-19 samples were acute and others convalescent; all came from the United States, Italy and Spain.

TCRdb keeps only in-frame clones here, not all; method: immunoSEQ multiplex PCR. The sample includes around 200,000 clones, 80% of them seen just once. The sequencing sample was made of peripheral blood. This TCR came from a woman in her 70s with acute or convalescent COVID-19.

The CDR3 DNA follows: TGCGCCAGCAGCCAGGCGACGACGACCTCTGGGGCCAACGTCCTGACTTTC. Translation gives CASSQATTTSGANVLTF. The chain has TRBV5-1 and TRBJ2-6; D remains ambiguous. Trimming cost V 4 bases and J 0 bases, with 14 bases left between them. Germline lookup yields CDR1 SGHRS and CDR2 YFSETQ. This CDR3 has 17 amino acids.